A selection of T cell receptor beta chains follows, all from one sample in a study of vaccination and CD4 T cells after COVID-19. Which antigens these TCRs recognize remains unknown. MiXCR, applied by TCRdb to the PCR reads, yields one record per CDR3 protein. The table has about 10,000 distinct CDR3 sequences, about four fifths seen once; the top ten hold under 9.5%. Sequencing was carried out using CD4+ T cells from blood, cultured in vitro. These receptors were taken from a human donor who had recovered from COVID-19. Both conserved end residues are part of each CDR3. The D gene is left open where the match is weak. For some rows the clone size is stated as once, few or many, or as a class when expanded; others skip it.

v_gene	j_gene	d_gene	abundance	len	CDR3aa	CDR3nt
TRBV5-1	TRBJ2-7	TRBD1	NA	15	CASSSAGQGGYEQYF	TGCGCCAGCAGCTCGGCGGGACAGGGAGGATACGAGCAGTACTTC
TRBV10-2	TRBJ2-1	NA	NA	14	CASSEIGRGHEQFF	TGCGCCAGCAGTGAGATTGGGAGGGGGCATGAGCAGTTCTTC
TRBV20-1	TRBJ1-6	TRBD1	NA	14	CSANRGLFNSPLHF	TGCAGTGCCAACAGGGGGCTGTTTAATTCACCCCTCCACTTT
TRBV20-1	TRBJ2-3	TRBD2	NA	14	CSARLSGNTDTQYF	TGCAGTGCTAGACTCAGCGGGAACACAGATACGCAGTATTTT
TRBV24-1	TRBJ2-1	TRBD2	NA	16	CATSAATSGRINEQFF	TGTGCCACCAGTGCCGCGACTAGCGGGAGAATCAATGAGCAGTTCTTC
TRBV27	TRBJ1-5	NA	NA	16	CASSFNGFRERQPQHF	TGTGCCAGCAGTTTCAACGGTTTCAGGGAACGTCAGCCCCAGCATTTT
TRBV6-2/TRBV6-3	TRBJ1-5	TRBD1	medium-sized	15	CASGQGASPRQPQHF	TGTGCCAGCGGACAGGGTGCTAGTCCTCGACAGCCCCAGCATTTT
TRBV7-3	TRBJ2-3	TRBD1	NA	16	CASSLSAGGGTDTQYF	TGTGCCAGCAGCTTATCGGCAGGGGGTGGGACAGATACGCAGTATTTT
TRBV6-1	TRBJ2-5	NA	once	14	CASKVGLGWETQYF	TGTGCCAGCAAAGTCGGGCTGGGTTGGGAGACCCAGTACTTC
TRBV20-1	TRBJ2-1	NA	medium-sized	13	CSASPGVYNEQFF	TGCAGTGCTAGCCCAGGGGTCTACAATGAGCAGTTCTTC
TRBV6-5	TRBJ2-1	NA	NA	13	CASSYLAYNEQFF	TGTGCCAGCAGTTATCTGGCCTACAATGAGCAGTTCTTC
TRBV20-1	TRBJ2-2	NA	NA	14	CSAPPHRDTGELFF	TGCAGTGCTCCCCCCCACAGGGACACCGGGGAGCTGTTTTTT
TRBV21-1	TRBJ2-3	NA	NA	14	CANRTVGVRDTQYF	TGTGCCAACCGAACAGTAGGGGTAAGAGATACGCAGTATTTT
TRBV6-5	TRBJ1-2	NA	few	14	CASSYSERGWGYTF	TGTGCCAGCAGTTACTCGGAAAGGGGTTGGGGCTACACCTTC
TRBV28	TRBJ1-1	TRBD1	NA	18	CASSLDRGRITPFTEAFF	TGTGCCAGCAGCCTAGACAGGGGGCGGATAACACCCTTCACTGAAGCTTTCTTT
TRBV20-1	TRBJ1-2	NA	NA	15	CSARDRRGGNYGYTF	TGCAGTGCTAGAGATAGGAGAGGGGGTAACTATGGCTACACCTTC
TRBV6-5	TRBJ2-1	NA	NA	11	CASSYSNEQFF	TGTGCCAGCAGTTACTCCAATGAGCAGTTCTTC
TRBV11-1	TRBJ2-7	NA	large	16	CASSSSGTVSSYEQYF	TGTGCCAGCAGCTCCTCCGGGACGGTAAGCTCCTACGAGCAGTACTTC
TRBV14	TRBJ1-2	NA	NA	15	CASSQAAGINYGYTF	TGTGCCAGCAGCCAAGCGGCAGGGATTAACTATGGCTACACCTTC
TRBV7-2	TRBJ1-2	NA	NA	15	CASSPRITGTYGYTF	TGTGCCAGCAGCCCTCGAATCACAGGGACGTATGGCTACACCTTC
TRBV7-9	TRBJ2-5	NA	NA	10	CASERETQYF	TGTGCCAGCGAGAGAGAGACCCAGTACTTC
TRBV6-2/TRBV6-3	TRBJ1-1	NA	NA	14	CASSYSRGATEAFF	TGTGCCAGCAGTTACTCAAGAGGGGCAACTGAAGCTTTCTTT
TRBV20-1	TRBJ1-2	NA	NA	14	CSASPRKGFGGYTF	TGCAGTGCTAGCCCCAGGAAAGGGTTTGGTGGCTACACCTTC
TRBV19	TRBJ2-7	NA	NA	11	CASSKGYEQYF	TGTGCCAGTAGTAAAGGGTACGAGCAGTACTTC
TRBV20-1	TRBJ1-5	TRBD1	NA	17	CSARVPGQVFSNQPQHF	TGCAGTGCTAGAGTGCCGGGACAGGTCTTTAGCAATCAGCCCCAGCATTTT
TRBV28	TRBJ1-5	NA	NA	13	CASSLDGNQPQHF	TGTGCCAGCAGTTTGGACGGCAATCAGCCCCAGCATTTT
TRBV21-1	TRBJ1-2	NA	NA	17	CASSKRGFLRGRRGYTF	TGTGCCAGCAGCAAAAGGGGATTTTTAAGGGGCCGGAGAGGCTACACCTTC
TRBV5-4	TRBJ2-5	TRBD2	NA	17	CASSLARTSGSGETQYF	TGTGCCAGCAGCTTGGCTCGGACTAGCGGGAGTGGAGAGACCCAGTACTTC
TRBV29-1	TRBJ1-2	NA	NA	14	CSVESPGVGYGYTF	TGCAGCGTTGAATCCCCGGGGGTAGGGTATGGCTACACCTTC
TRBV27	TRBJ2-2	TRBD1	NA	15	CASTSGDRATGELFF	TGTGCCAGCACGTCTGGGGACAGGGCCACCGGGGAGCTGTTTTTT
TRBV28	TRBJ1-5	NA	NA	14	CASSLEYSNQPQHF	TGTGCCAGCAGTTTAGAGTATAGCAATCAGCCCCAGCATTTT
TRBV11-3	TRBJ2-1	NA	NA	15	CASSPDGTSYNEQFF	TGTGCCAGCAGCCCGGACGGAACCTCCTACAATGAGCAGTTCTTC
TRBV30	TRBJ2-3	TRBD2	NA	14	CAQAGTSGRGTQYF	TGTGCTCAAGCCGGGACTAGCGGGAGGGGTACGCAGTATTTT
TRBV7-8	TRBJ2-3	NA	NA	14	CASSQDVIADTQYF	TGTGCCAGCAGCCAGGACGTAATCGCAGATACGCAGTATTTT
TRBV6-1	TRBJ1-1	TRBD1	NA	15	CASSATGTGNAEAFF	TGTGCCAGCAGTGCCACCGGGACAGGGAACGCTGAAGCTTTCTTT
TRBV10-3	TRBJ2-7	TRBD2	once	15	CAIGAGTSGSYEQYF	TGTGCCATCGGAGCCGGGACTAGCGGTTCCTACGAGCAGTACTTC
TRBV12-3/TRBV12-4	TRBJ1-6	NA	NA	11	CASSLAAPLHF	TGTGCCAGCAGTTTAGCGGCACCCCTCCACTTT
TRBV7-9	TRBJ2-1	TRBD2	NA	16	CASSLGLAGGKWEQFF	TGTGCCAGCAGCTTAGGCCTAGCGGGAGGTAAATGGGAGCAGTTCTTC
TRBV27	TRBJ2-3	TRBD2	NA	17	CASSLWGTSGRGDTQYF	TGTGCCAGCAGTTTATGGGGGACTAGCGGGAGGGGGGATACGCAGTATTTT
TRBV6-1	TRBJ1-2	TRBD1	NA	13	CASSGGQGAGYTF	TGTGCCAGCAGTGGGGGACAGGGCGCTGGCTACACCTTC
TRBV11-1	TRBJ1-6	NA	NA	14	CASSLATQASPLHF	TGTGCCAGCAGCTTAGCCACTCAGGCGTCACCCCTCCACTTT
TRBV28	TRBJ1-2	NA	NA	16	CASSGPGVRAPYGYTF	TGTGCCAGCAGTGGCCCTGGGGTCAGGGCGCCCTATGGCTACACCTTC